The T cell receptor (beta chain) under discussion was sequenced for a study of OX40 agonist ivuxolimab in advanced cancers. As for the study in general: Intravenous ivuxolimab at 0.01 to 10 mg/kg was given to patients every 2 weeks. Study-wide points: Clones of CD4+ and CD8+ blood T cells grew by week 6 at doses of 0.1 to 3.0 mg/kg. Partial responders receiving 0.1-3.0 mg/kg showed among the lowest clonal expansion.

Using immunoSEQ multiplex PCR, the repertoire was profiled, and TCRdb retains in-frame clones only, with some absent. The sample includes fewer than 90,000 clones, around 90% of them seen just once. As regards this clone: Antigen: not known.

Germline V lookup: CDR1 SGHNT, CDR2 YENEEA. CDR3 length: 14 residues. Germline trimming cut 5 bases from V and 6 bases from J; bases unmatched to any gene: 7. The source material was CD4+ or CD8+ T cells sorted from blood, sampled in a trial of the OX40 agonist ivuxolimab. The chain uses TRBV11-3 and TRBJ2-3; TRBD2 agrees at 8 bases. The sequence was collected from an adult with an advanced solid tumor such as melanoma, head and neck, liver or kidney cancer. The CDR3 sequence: CASSPGGGTDTQYF. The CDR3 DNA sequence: TGTGCCAGCAGCCCGGGGGGGGGTACCGATACGCAGTATTTT.